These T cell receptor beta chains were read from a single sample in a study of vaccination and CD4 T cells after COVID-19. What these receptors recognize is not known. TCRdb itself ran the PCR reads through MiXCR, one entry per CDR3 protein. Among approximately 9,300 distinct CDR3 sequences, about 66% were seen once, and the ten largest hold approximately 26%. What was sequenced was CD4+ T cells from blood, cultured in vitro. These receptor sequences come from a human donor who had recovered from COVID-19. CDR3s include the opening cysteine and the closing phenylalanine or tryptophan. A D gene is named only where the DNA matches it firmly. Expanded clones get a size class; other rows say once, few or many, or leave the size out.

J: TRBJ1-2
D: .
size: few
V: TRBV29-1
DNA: TGCAGCGTTGAGGGGACTAACTATGGCTACACCTTC
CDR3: CSVEGTNYGYTF

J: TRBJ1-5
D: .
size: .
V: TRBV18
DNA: TGTGCCAGCTCACCTCCAGACCGCAATCAGCCCCAGCATTTT
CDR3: CASSPPDRNQPQHF

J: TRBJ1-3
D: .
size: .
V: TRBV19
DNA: TGTGCCACTAGCTGGACGTTACCTTCTGGAAACACCATATATTTT
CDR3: CATSWTLPSGNTIYF

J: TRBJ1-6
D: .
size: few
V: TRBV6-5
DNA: TGTGCCAGCAGTTACTCGACCGGGAGGGCCCTCCACTTT
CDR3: CASSYSTGRALHF

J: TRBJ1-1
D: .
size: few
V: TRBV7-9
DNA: TGTGCCAGCAGCGGAGGGCCGAACACTGAAGCTTTCTTT
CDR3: CASSGGPNTEAFF

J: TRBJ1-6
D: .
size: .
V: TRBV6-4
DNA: TGTGCCAGCAGTGACGGGTACAGTAATTCACCCCTCCACTTT
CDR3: CASSDGYSNSPLHF

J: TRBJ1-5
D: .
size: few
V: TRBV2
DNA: TGTGCCAGCTTGAGGGGTAAGGCAAATCAGCCCCAGCATTTT
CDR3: CASLRGKANQPQHF

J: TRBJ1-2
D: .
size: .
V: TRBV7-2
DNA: TGTGCCAGCAGCTTAGGGGGACCCTACACATCTAAAGGCGGCTATGGCTACACCTTC
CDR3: CASSLGGPYTSKGGYGYTF

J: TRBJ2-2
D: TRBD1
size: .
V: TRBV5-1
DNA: TGCGCCAGCAGCTTGGTGGGACAGGTTACCGGGGAGCTGTTTTTT
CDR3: CASSLVGQVTGELFF

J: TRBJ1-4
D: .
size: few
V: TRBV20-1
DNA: TGCAGTGCCCTTCGGCGGGGCGGAAAACTGTTTTTT
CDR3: CSALRRGGKLFF

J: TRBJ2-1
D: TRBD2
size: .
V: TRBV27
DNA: TGTGCCAGCAGTTTAGAGGCTAGCGGGGGGGTTAGCTCCTACAATGAGCAGTTCTTC
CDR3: CASSLEASGGVSSYNEQFF

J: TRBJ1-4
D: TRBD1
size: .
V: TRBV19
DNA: TGTGCCAGTCACCTCGGGACAGGGGGTGAAAAACTGTTTTTT
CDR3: CASHLGTGGEKLFF

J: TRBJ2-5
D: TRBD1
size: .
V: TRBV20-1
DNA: TGCAGTGCTAGAGTGGGGGACAGGGGATGGCAAGAGACCCAGTACTTC
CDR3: CSARVGDRGWQETQYF

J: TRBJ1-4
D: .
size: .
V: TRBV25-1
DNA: TGTGCCAGCATGGAAGGACAGAGGAGTGAAAAACTGTTTTTT
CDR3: CASMEGQRSEKLFF

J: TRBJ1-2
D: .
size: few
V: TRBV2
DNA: TGTGCCAGCAGTGAGGCGGGAAACGTGAACTATGGCTACACCTTC
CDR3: CASSEAGNVNYGYTF

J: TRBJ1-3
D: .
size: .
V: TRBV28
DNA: TGTGCCAGCAGTTCCCCCCCGCCAGGAAACACCATATATTTT
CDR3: CASSSPPPGNTIYF

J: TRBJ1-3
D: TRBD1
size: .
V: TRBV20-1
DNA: TGCAGTGGGGGACAGGGGACTGGAAACACCATATATTTT
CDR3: CSGGQGTGNTIYF